Sequencing of this T cell receptor (beta chain) was carried out in a study of cytomegalovirus exposure and HLA in healthy donors. General study points: Overall, about 160 TCR beta chains were annotated as cytomegalovirus-associated. Previous analysis showed most TCR beta V segments were productive about 90% or about 30% of the time. Presence/absence analyses assumed roughly uniform sequencing depth across donors, which may not hold.

60 Vbeta and 13 Jbeta primers were used in PCR. Clones were read by immunoSEQ multiplex PCR, and TCRdb kept only the in-frame ones, dropping some. Of over 85,000 clones in the sample, around 68% were seen once. J lost 7 bases, V lost 4 bases, and 21 bases had no gene match. Per the germline V gene, CDR1 is SGHTS and CDR2 is YDEGEE. This CDR3 is built from 19 residues. Remarks on this clone: The antigen is unknown.

The sample comprised PBMCs. This sequence originates from a female donor in good health and CMV-seronegative. The rearrangement uses TRBV5-8 and TRBJ2-5, with 11 bases fitting TRBD2. CDR3 nucleotides: TGTGCCAGCAGCCTGGGGACGGGGACTAGCGGAGCCTGGACAGGGACCCAGTACTTC. It translates to CASSLGTGTSGAWTGTQYF.